This TCR beta chain is from a study of T cells in Graves' hyperthyroidism and ophthalmopathy. The overall study: Prior to any treatment, at the point of initial diagnosis, peripheral blood was collected.

Reasons for excluding patients were uncontrolled infection, other autoimmune disease, pregnancy or lactation. More than 9.5 ml fresh peripheral blood yielded the PBMCs. Amplified TCR beta CDR3 regions came from RNA transcripts. First-round RT-PCR of the TCR CDR3 relied on the HTBI primer set. MiXCR, run by TCRdb on the multiplex PCR reads, gives a single entry per CDR3 protein. The profile shows more than 450,000 distinct CDR3 sequences, about 20% of them singletons. This clonotype was recorded at least ten times. This receptor was taken from a man aged 35 to 55 with Graves' ophthalmopathy. Source material: blood.

The DNA for the CDR3 is TGTGCCAGCAGCGGGACTAGCGGGAGAGGGCATGAGCAGTTCTTC. It is translated as CASSGTSGRGHEQFF. The rearrangement links TRBV2 to TRBJ2-1; 14 bases are shared with TRBD2. The CDR3 has 15 amino acids. The V and J ends lost 6 bases and 8 bases, in that order; junction bases with no gene match: 6. Germline assignment: CDR1 SNHLY and CDR2 FYNNEI.